This T cell receptor (beta chain) was observed in a study of blood T cells in healthy people across ages. Germline-derived CDR1 and CDR2 are KGHDR and SFDVKD. The length of the CDR3 is 14 residues. The germline V and J ends were trimmed by 10 bases and 8 bases, with 22 bases remaining between them. Alongside a J-beta primer mix, a sample-barcoded 5' primer served in a second PCR lasting roughly 6 to 11 cycles. The authors tagged each cDNA molecule using a template-switch adaptor with 12 random nucleotides. TCRdb passed the 5' RACE reads through MiXCR, listing each CDR3 protein once. The sample lists 700,000 to 950,000 distinct CDR3 sequences; roughly 64% were seen once. General study results and limits: Long-lived donors exceeded aged donors in naive CD4+ cells and diversity.

With respect to this clonotype: Its specificity is not known.

The extraction recovered at least 5.5 micrograms of total RNA per sample. The receptor was derived from a man younger than 40 in good health. Sequences were obtained from blood. The gene calls are TRBV24-1 and TRBJ1-2; D gene unclear. As DNA, the CDR3 is TGTGCCACTAGTAGTTCTGACTACGAGGACGGCTACACCTTC. It translates to CATSSSDYEDGYTF.